This T cell receptor beta chain is from a study of T cell responses to AZD1222 COVID-19 vaccine. General study points: The study identified only six AZD1222 recipients as seropositive at baseline. The donors showed a predominance of white British ancestry and of females, with possible underestimation of clonal diversity. Dominant CD4 TCR responses targeted spike regions 160-218 and 743-854. Only after the peak T cell response were repertoires sampled.

Method: immunoSEQ multiplex PCR; TCRdb's copy keeps in-frame clones and lacks some. Among 100,000 to 150,000 clones listed, 75% to 95% were seen once. As to this clone: Its antigen is currently unknown. Germline is not matched at one junction end, which may reflect a read error.

CDR3 length equals 18 residues. Germline V gene lookup returns CDR1 LNHDA and CDR2 SQIVND (reference sequence). Sequenced material: peripheral blood, taken on day 0 of AZD1222 vaccination. The chain combines TRBV19 with TRBJ2-1; D may be TRBD1 or TRBD2 (5 bases each). This TCR came from an adult in good health. CDR3 sequence reads: CASTIGIVSGRRHNEQFF. DNA of the CDR3: TGTGCCAGTACTATAGGGATCGTATCGGGACGTCGGCACAATGAGCAGTTCTTC.